The clone carrying this TCR beta chain turned up a few times. The antigen is undetermined. Germline loops: CDR1 ENHRY, CDR2 SYGVKD. The CDR3 is made up of 14 amino acids. With 7 bases clipped from V and 3 bases from J, the junction kept 6 bases outside the gene matches. The data were taken from a study of regulatory T cells in long-lasting Graves disease. Study results and caveats: Persistent Graves' patients showed reduced TCR diversity versus newly diagnosed patients. Accuracy may have been reduced by the small sample size. Favoring TRBV28, TRBJ1-2 and TRBJ2-5 was a feature seen in persistent disease. New patients shared about 880 public clonotypes, fewer than the 2,500 to 3,000 shared by persistent patients.

With iRepertoire HTBI primers and Arm-PCR of CDR3 regions, TCR beta libraries were built. Via MiXCR, TCRdb re-called the multiplex PCR reads, giving one row per CDR3 protein. The sample carries 600,000 to 800,000 distinct CDR3 sequences, around 30% recorded once. Sample time point: persistent/refractory GD, antithyroid drugs over 5 years with positive TRAb. PBMCs provided the RNA from which the TCR library was made. The V and J genes are TRBV10-3 and TRBJ1-2, with 9 bases that match TRBD1. The clonotype was recovered from a female donor with Graves disease. The sample was peripheral blood mononuclear cells (PBMCs), taken when the disease was refractory, from a patient treated with antithyroid drugs. In DNA, the CDR3 is TGTGCCATCACTGGACAGGGGCGAGACTATGGCTACACCTTC. It codes for CAITGQGRDYGYTF.